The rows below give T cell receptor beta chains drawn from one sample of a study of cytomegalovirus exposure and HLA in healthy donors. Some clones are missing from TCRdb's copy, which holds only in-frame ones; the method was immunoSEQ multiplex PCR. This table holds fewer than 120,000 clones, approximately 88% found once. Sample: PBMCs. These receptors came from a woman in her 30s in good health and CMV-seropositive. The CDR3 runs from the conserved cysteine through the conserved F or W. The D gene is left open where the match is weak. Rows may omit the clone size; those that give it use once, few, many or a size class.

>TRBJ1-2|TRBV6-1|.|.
CASRAWGIYGYTF
TGTGCCAGCCGCGCGTGGGGCATCTATGGCTACACCTTC
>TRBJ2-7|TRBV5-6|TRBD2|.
CASSGTSGISEQYF
TGTGCCAGCAGCGGGACTAGCGGGATTTCCGAGCAGTACTTC
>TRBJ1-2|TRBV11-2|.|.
CASSPGTPGYGYTF
TGTGCCAGCAGCCCCGGGACACCGGGGTATGGCTACACCTTC
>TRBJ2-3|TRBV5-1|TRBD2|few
CASSFDPRIAGVGNTQYF
TGCGCCAGCAGCTTTGACCCCCGGATAGCGGGGGTGGGGAATACGCAGTATTTT
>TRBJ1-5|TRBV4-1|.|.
CASSLGVDQPQHF
TGCGCCAGCAGCCTAGGGGTAGATCAGCCCCAGCATTTT
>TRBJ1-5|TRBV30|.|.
CAWSRGSNQPQHF
TGTGCCTGGAGCAGGGGTAGCAATCAGCCCCAGCATTTT
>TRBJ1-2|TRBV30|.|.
CAWSEERQGLGYTF
TGTGCCTGGAGTGAGGAACGGCAGGGTCTTGGCTACACCTTC
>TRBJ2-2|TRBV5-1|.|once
CASSLRVGNTGELFF
TGCGCCAGCAGCTTGCGGGTGGGGAACACCGGGGAGCTGTTTTTT
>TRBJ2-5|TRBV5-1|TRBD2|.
CASSIGLAGVQETQYF
TGCGCCAGCAGCATTGGACTAGCGGGTGTTCAAGAGACCCAGTACTTC
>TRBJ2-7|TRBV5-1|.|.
CASSLGEGVSEQYF
TGCGCCAGCAGCCTCGGGGAGGGGGTTTCCGAGCAGTACTTC
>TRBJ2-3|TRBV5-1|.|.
CASSFGQTSTDTQYF
TGCGCCAGCAGCTTTGGACAAACTAGCACAGATACGCAGTATTTT
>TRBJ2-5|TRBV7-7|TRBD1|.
CASSLIQGVDQYF
TGTGCTAGCAGCTTGATACAGGGGGTTGACCAGTACTTC
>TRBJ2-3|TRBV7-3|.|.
CASSLNSQGIDTQYF
TGTGCCAGCAGCCTAAACAGCCAGGGGATAGATACGCAGTATTTT
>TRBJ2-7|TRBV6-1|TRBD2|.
CAYGGGEGYEQYF
TGTGCCTATGGGGGGGGTGAGGGCTACGAGCAGTACTTC
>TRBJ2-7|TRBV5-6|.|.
CASSPVGRSYEQYF
TGTGCCAGCAGCCCGGTCGGGAGATCCTACGAGCAGTACTTC
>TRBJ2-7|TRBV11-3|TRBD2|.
CADPSTSGFSSYEQYF
TGTGCCGATCCCAGCACTAGCGGTTTTAGCTCCTACGAGCAGTACTTC
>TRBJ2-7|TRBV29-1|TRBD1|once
CSAVQGLGYEQYF
TGCAGCGCCGTACAGGGGTTGGGCTACGAGCAGTACTTC
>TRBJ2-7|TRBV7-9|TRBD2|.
CASSPSGGGFHEQYF
TGTGCCAGCAGCCCCTCCGGGGGGGGGTTTCATGAGCAGTACTTC
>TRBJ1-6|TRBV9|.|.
CASSVGGFDSPLHF
TGTGCCAGCAGCGTAGGAGGGTTCGATTCACCCCTCCACTTT
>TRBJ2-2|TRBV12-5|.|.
CASGSGVGGPPGELFF
TGTGCTAGTGGTTCCGGGGTAGGAGGGCCGCCCGGGGAGCTGTTTTTT
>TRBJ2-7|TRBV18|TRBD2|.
CASSPAGFSGDYEQYF
TGTGCCAGCTCACCAGCCGGCTTTAGCGGGGACTACGAGCAGTACTTC
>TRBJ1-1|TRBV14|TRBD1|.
CASSRQGNTEAFF
TGTGCCAGCAGCCGACAGGGAAACACTGAAGCTTTCTTT
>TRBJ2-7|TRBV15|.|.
CATRGSSYEQYF
TGTGCCACCAGGGGCTCTTCCTACGAGCAGTACTTC
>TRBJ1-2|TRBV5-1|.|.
CASSLEIPTGAHYTF
TGCGCCAGCAGCCTGGAAATCCCTACGGGAGCGCATTACACCTTC
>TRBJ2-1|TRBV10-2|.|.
CATDSDNEQFF
TGCGCCACGGACTCCGACAATGAGCAGTTCTTC
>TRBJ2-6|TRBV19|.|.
CASRQKGANVLTF
TGTGCCAGCCGCCAGAAAGGGGCCAACGTCCTGACTTTC
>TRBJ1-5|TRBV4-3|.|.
CASSLDSAGPQHF
TGCGCCAGCAGCCTAGACAGCGCTGGGCCCCAGCATTTT
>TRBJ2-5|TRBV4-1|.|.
CASSAITGETQYF
TGCGCCAGCAGCGCTATAACGGGAGAGACCCAGTACTTC
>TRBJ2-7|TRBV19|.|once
CASSISRDAAYEQYF
TGTGCCAGTAGTATCTCTCGGGATGCGGCCTACGAGCAGTACTTC
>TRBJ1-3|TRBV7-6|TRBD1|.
CASSPRTGVGNTIYF
TGTGCCAGCAGCCCGCGGACAGGGGTTGGAAACACCATATATTTT
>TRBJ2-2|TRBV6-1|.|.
CASSKGGTGAGELFF
TGTGCCAGCAGCAAAGGGGGAACCGGGGCCGGGGAGCTGTTTTTT
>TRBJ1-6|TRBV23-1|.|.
CASSQSGGSFGVNSPLHF
TGCGCCAGCAGTCAATCAGGAGGGTCATTCGGGGTAAATTCACCCCTCCACTTT
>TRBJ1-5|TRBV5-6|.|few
CASSLGDYQPQHF
TGTGCCAGCAGCTTGGGGGACTATCAGCCCCAGCATTTT
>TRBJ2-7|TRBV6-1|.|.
CASSHSYEQYF
TGTGCCAGCAGTCACTCCTACGAGCAGTACTTC
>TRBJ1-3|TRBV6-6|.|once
CASNTEYSGNTIYF
TGTGCCAGCAACACCGAATACTCTGGAAACACCATATATTTT
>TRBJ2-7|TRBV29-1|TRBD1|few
CSVRMTGARNEQYF
TGCAGCGTAAGAATGACAGGGGCACGGAACGAGCAGTACTTC
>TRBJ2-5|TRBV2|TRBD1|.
CASSDSLGTGRGTQYF
TGTGCCAGCAGTGACTCCCTCGGGACAGGGCGGGGGACCCAGTACTTC
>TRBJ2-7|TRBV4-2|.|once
CASSQTLDPFYEQYF
TGTGCCAGCAGCCAAACTCTAGACCCCTTCTACGAGCAGTACTTC
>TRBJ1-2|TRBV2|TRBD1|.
CASSVYGQGSGYTF
TGTGCCAGCAGTGTATACGGACAGGGAAGTGGCTACACCTTC
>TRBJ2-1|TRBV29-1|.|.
CSVWGGGHNEQFF
TGCAGCGTGTGGGGTGGGGGCCACAATGAGCAGTTCTTC